This TCR beta chain was documented in a study of cytomegalovirus exposure and HLA in healthy donors. Study-wide results and caveats: As a later analysis showed, a missense DCLRE1C variant was linked to trimming of TCR beta V- and J-genes. In a later analysis, productive TCRs from donors in an Asian-associated ancestry cluster reportedly carried fewer N-insertions than the cohort mean. Being productive about 90% or about 30% of the time was typical of most TCR beta V segments in an earlier analysis.

CDR3 length: 13 residues. CDR1 is GTSNPN and CDR2 is SVGIG in the germline V gene (reference sequence). The PCR ran on 60 Vbeta and 13 Jbeta primers. TCRdb keeps only in-frame clones here, not all; method: immunoSEQ multiplex PCR. The table lists under 200,000 clones, 77% of them singletons. There were likely unrecorded immune exposures, though donors were nominally healthy when sampled. Details on this clone: Its antigen is still unknown.

The J gene is TRBJ2-5, the V gene TRBV30, with D perhaps TRBD1 (5 bases). Gene TRBJ2-7 matches the end of the DNA better, so the J call may be wrong. This sequence was found in a woman between 35 and 50 years old in good health and CMV-seropositive. Sequenced sample: PBMCs. The CDR3 is CAWSVSTVNEQYF. DNA of the CDR3: TGTGCCTGGAGTGTATCGACAGTTAACGAGCAGTACTTC.